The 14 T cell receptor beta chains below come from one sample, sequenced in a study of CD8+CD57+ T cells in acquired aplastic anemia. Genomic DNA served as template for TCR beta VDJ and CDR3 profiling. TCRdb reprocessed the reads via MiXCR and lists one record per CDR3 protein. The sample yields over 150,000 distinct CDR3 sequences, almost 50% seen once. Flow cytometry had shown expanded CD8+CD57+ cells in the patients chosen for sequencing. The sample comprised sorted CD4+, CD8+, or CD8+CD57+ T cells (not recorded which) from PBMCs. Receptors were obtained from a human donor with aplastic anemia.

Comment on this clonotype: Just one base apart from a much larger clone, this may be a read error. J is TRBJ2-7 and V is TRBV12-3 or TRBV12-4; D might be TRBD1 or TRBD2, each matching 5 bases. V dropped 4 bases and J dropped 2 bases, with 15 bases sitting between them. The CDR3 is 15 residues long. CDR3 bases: TGTGCCAGCAGTTCCTACCCACTGGGGGCCTACGAGCAGTACTTC. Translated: CASSSYPLGAYEQYF.

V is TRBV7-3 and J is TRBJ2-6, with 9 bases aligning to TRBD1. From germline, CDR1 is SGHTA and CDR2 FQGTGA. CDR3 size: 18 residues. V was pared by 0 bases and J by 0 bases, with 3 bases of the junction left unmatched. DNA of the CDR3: TGTGCCAGCAGCTTAACGGGACAGGGCCCCTCTGGGGCCAACGTCCTGACTTTC. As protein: CASSLTGQGPSGANVLTF.

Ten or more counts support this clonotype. The CDR3 sequence: CASSLVGSAGTEAFF. Written as DNA, the CDR3 is TGCGCCAGCAGCTTGGTAGGGTCCGCTGGGACTGAAGCTTTCTTT. The chain recombines TRBV5-1 with TRBJ1-1; no reliable D call. This CDR3 region has 15 residues. Between the trimmed V and J ends, which lost 0 bases and 5 bases, there was a span of 14 bases. Germline loops: CDR1 SGHRS, CDR2 YFSETQ.

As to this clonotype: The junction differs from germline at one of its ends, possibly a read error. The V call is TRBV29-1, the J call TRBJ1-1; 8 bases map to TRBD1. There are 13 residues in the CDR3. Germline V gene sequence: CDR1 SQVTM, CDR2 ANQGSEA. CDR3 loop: CSARTGPHTEAFF. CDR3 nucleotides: TGCAGCGCCAGGACAGGGCCGCACACTGAAGCTTTCTTC.

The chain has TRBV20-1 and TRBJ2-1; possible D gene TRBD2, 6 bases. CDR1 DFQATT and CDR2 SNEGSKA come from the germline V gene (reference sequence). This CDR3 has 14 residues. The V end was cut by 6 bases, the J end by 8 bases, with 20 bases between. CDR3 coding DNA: TGCAGTGCACAACCGGGACTGACCCCTCATGAGCAGTTCTTC. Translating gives CSAQPGLTPHEQFF.

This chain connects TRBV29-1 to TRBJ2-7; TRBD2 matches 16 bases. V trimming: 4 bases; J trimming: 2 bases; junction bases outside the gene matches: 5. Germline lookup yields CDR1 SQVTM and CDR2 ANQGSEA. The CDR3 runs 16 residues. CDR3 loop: CSVAPGLAGGPYEQYF. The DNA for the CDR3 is TGCAGCGTTGCCCCGGGACTAGCGGGAGGGCCCTACGAGCAGTACTTC.

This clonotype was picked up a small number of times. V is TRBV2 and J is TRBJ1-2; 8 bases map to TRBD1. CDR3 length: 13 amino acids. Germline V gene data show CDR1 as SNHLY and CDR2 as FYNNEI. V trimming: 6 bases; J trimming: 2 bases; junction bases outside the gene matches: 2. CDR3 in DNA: TGTGCCAGCAGCACAGGGGGGAACTATGGCTACACCTTC. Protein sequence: CASSTGGNYGYTF.

For the CDR3, the DNA is TGTGCCAGCACCCGGGATAAACCGACCAATGAGCAGTTCTTC. This codes for CASTRDKPTNEQFF. This sequence joins TRBV2 and TRBJ2-1; D possibly corresponds to TRBD2 (5 bases). Germline CDR1 SNHLY, CDR2 FYNNEI. The CDR3 runs 14 residues. V gave up 7 bases and J gave up 6 bases, with 16 bases separating them. Variable domain in full (rest from reference TRBV2 and TRBJ2-1): EPEVTQTPSHQVTQMGQEVILRCVPISNHLYFYWYRQILGQKVEFLVSFYNNEISEKSEIFDDQFSVERPDGSNFTLKIRSTKLEDSAMYFCASTRDKPTNEQFFGPGTRLTVL.

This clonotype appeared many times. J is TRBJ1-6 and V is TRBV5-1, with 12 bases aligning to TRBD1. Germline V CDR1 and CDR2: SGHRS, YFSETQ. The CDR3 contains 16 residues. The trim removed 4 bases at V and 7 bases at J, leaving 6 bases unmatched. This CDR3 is CASSIGTGGENSPLHF. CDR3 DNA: TGCGCCAGCAGCATCGGGACAGGGGGCGAAAATTCACCCCTCCACTTT.

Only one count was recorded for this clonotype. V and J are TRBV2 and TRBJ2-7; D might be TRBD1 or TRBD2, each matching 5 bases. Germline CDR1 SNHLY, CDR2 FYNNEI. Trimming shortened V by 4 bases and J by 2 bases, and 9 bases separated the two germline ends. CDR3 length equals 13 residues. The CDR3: CASSGDGTYEQYF. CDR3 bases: TGTGCCAGCAGTGGGGACGGGACCTACGAGCAGTACTTC.

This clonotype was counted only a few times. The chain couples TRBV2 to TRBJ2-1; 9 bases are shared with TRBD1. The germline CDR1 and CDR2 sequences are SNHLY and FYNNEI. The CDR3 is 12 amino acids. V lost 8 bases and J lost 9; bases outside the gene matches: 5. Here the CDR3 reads CASVTGGTEQFF. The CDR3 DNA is TGTGCCAGCGTTACAGGGGGCACTGAGCAGTTCTTC.

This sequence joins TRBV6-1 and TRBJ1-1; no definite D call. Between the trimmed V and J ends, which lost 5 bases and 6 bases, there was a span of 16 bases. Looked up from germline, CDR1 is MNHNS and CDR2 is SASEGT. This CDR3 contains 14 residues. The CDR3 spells CASSKDPEAAEAFF. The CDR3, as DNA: TGTGCCAGCAGTAAGGACCCCGAGGCGGCTGAAGCTTTCTTT.

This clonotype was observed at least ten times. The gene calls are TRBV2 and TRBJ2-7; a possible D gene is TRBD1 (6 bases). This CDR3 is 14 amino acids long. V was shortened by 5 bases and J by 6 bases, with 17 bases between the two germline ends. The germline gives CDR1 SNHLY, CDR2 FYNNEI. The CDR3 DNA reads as TGTGCCAGCAGTCTCCAAACAGCACAGGGCGAGCAGTACTTC. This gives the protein CASSLQTAQGEQYF.

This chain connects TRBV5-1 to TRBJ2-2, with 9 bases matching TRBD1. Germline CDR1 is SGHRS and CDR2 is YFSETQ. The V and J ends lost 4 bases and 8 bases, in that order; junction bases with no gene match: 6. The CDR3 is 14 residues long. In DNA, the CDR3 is TGCGCCAGCAGCGCCGGACAGGGGAAGGGGGAGCTGTTTTTT. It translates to CASSAGQGKGELFF. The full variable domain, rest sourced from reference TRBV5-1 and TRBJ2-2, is KAGVTQTPRYLIKTRGQQVTLSCSPISGHRSVSWYQQTPGQGLQFLFEYFSETQRNKGNFPGRFSGRQFSNSRSEMNVSTLELGDSALYLCASSAGQGKGELFFGEGSRLTVL.